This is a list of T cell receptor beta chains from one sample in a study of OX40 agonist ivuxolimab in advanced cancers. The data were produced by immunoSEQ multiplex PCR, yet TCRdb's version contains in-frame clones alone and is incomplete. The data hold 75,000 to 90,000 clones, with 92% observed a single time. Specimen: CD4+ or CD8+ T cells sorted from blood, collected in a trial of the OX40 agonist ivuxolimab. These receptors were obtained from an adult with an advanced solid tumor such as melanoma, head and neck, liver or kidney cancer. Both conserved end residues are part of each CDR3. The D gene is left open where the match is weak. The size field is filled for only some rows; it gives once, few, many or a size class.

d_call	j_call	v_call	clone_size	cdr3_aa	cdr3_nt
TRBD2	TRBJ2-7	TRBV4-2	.	CASSWRVTSGSSYEQYF	TGTGCCAGCAGTTGGAGGGTGACTAGCGGGAGCTCCTACGAGCAGTACTTC
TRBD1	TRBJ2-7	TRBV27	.	CASSFSPQGVSYEQYF	TGTGCCAGCAGTTTTTCTCCACAGGGGGTTTCCTACGAGCAGTACTTC
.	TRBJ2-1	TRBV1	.	CTSSQGGGEEFF	TGCACCAGCAGCCAAGGAGGGGGCGAGGAGTTCTTC
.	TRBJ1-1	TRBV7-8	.	CASSVVRGLGVNTEAFF	TGTGCCAGCAGCGTAGTCCGGGGCTTGGGGGTTAACACTGAAGCTTTCTTT
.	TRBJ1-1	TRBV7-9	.	CASSPWGGMNTEAFF	TGTGCCAGCAGCCCCTGGGGGGGCATGAACACTGAAGCTTTCTTT
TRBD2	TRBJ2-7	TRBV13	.	CASSFLQLAGGEQYF	TGTGCCAGCAGCTTCCTCCAACTAGCGGGCGGCGAGCAGTACTTC
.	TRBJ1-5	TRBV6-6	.	CASSLGRRGQPQHF	TGTGCCAGCAGCCTGGGACGGCGCGGTCAGCCCCAGCATTTT
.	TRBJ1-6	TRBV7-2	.	CASSFDVNSPLHF	TGTGCCAGCAGCTTTGATGTAAATTCACCCCTCCACTTT
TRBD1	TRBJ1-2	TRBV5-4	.	CASSPDRDDGYTF	TGTGCCAGCAGTCCGGACAGGGATGATGGCTACACCTTC
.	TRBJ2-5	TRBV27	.	CASKNVRETQYF	TGTGCCAGCAAAAACGTGAGGGAGACCCAGTACTTC
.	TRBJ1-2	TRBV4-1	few	CASSPDSYGYTF	TGCGCCAGCAGCCCGGACAGCTATGGCTACACCTTC
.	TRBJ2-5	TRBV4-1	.	CASSQDRAYQETQYF	TGCGCCAGCAGCCAAGACAGGGCCTACCAAGAGACCCAGTACTTC
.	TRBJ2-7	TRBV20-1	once	CSGEAEQYF	TGCAGTGGAGAGGCGGAGCAGTACTTC
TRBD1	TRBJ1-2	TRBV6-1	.	CASIVTGGVHGYTF	TGTGCCAGCATTGTGACAGGGGGCGTCCATGGCTACACCTTC
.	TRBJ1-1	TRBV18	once	CASSRGSAGPNTEAFF	TGTGCCAGCTCACGAGGGTCTGCCGGACCGAACACTGAAGCTTTCTTT
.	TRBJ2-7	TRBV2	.	CASSPLPAYEQYF	TGTGCCAGCAGTCCCCTGCCGGCCTACGAGCAGTACTTC
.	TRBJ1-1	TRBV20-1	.	CSAGGGPPAFF	TGCAGTGCCGGAGGGGGGCCCCCGGCTTTCTTT
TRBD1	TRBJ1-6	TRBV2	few	CASRRTGGAPLHF	TGTGCCAGCAGGCGGACAGGGGGCGCTCCCCTCCACTTT
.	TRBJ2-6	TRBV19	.	CATNPDRPRSSGANVLTF	TGTGCCACCAACCCGGACAGACCTCGAAGCTCTGGGGCCAACGTCCTGACTTTC
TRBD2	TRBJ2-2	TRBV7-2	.	CASSPGLAGYGELFF	TGTGCCAGCAGCCCGGGACTAGCGGGATACGGGGAGCTGTTTTTT
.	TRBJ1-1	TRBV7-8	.	CASSLMGSAEAFF	TGTGCCAGCAGCTTAATGGGGAGTGCTGAAGCTTTCTTT
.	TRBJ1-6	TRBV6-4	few	CASSVTGNNSPLHF	TGTGCCAGCAGTGTAACGGGGAATAATTCACCCCTCCACTTT
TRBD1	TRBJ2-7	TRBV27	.	CASSPTLDRVDYEQYF	TGTGCCAGCAGTCCGACTCTCGACAGGGTGGACTACGAGCAGTACTTC
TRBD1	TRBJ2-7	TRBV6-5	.	CASSLSGDSLYEQYF	TGTGCCAGCAGTCTCTCCGGGGACAGCCTCTACGAGCAGTACTTC
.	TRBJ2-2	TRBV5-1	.	CASSFQGPVNTGELFF	TGCGCCAGCAGCTTTCAGGGGCCAGTGAACACCGGGGAGCTGTTTTTT
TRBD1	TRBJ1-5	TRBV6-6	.	CASTGTVSNQPQHF	TGTGCCAGTACCGGGACAGTAAGCAATCAGCCCCAGCATTTT
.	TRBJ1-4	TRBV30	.	CAWSARAMGTNEKLFF	TGTGCCTGGAGTGCCCGCGCGATGGGGACTAATGAAAAACTGTTTTTT
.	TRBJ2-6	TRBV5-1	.	CASSLDRPSGANVLTF	TGCGCCAGCAGCTTGGACAGACCCTCTGGGGCCAACGTCCTGACTTTC
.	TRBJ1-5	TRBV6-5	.	CASRQNGGVGAQHF	TGTGCCAGCAGGCAAAATGGGGGTGTCGGGGCCCAGCATTTT
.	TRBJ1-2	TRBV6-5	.	CASSYTQGPNYGYTF	TGTGCCAGCAGTTATACTCAGGGACCAAACTATGGCTACACCTTC
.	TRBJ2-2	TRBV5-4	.	CASRAPARVDTGELFF	TGTGCCAGCAGAGCACCCGCCAGGGTTGACACCGGGGAGCTGTTTTTT
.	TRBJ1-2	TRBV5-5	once	CASSLGQVLNYGYTF	TGTGCCAGCAGCTTGGGACAGGTCCTTAACTATGGCTACACCTTC
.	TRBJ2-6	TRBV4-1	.	CASSQDYRVPVSSGANVLTF	TGCGCCAGCAGCCAAGATTATCGGGTCCCCGTAAGCTCTGGGGCCAACGTCCTGACTTTC
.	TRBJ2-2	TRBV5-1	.	CASSFRAPNTGELFF	TGCGCCAGCAGCTTCCGGGCCCCGAACACCGGGGAGCTGTTTTTT
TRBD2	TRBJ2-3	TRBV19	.	CASRLRTSGKTDTQYF	TGTGCCAGTAGACTCCGGACTAGCGGGAAAACAGATACGCAGTATTTT
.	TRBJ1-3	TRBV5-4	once	CASSLASHSGNTIYF	TGTGCCAGCAGCCTCGCCAGCCACTCTGGAAACACCATATATTTT
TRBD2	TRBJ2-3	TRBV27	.	CASSLGLAGRTSTDTQYF	TGTGCCAGCAGTTTAGGGCTAGCGGGGAGAACTAGCACAGATACGCAGTATTTT
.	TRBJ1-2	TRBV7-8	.	CASSLLAARDGYTF	TGTGCCAGCAGCTTATTGGCGGCTCGTGATGGCTACACCTTC
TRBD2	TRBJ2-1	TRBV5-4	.	CASSSSGRTVGGEQFF	TGTGCCAGCAGCTCAAGCGGGAGGACTGTTGGGGGTGAGCAGTTCTTC
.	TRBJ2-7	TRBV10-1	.	CASSPGHYEQYF	TGCGCCAGCAGTCCTGGACATTACGAGCAGTACTTC
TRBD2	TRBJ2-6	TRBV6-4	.	CASSLAGVGANVLTF	TGTGCCAGCAGTTTAGCGGGAGTTGGGGCCAACGTCCTGACTTTC
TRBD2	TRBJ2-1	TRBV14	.	CASSQGTSGYNEQFF	TGTGCCAGCAGCCAGGGGACTAGCGGCTACAATGAGCAGTTCTTC
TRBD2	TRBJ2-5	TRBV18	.	CASSPLAGEQETQYF	TGTGCCAGCTCACCCCTAGCGGGAGAGCAAGAGACCCAGTACTTC
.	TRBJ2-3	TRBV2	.	CASSVLPTQYF	TGTGCCAGCAGTGTACTCCCGACTCAGTATTTT
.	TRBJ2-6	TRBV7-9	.	CASRFSGANVLTF	TGTGCCAGCAGGTTCTCTGGGGCCAACGTCCTGACTTTC
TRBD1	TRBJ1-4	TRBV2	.	CASRDRATNEKLFF	TGTGCCAGCAGGGACAGGGCTACTAATGAAAAACTGTTTTTT
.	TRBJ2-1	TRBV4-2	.	CASSLSHSGDYNEQFF	TGTGCCAGCAGCCTCTCGCATAGCGGAGACTACAATGAGCAGTTCTTC
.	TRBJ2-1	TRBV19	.	CASSRGTYNEQFF	TGTGCCAGTAGTAGGGGTACCTACAATGAGCAGTTCTTC
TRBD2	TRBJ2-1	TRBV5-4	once	CASNSHLLAGPYNEQFF	TGTGCCAGCAACTCCCACCTCCTAGCGGGACCCTACAATGAGCAGTTCTTC
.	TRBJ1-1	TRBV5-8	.	CASSLWAASNTEAFF	TGTGCCAGCAGCTTGTGGGCAGCCTCGAACACTGAAGCTTTCTTT
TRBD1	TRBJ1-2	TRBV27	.	CASSLKGTGGSDYGYTF	TGTGCCAGCAGTTTAAAGGGGACAGGGGGCAGCGACTATGGCTACACCTTC
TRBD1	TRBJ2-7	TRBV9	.	CASSAGTGEAYEQYF	TGTGCCAGCAGCGCCGGGACAGGGGAAGCCTACGAGCAGTACTTC
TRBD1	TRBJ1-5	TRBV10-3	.	CASGGQASNQPQHF	TGTGCCTCCGGGGGACAGGCTAGCAATCAGCCCCAGCATTTT
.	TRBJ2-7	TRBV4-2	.	CASSQEKHTSYEQYF	TGTGCCAGCAGCCAAGAAAAACACACGTCCTACGAGCAGTACTTC
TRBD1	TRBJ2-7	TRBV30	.	CALGQSSYEQYF	TGTGCCTTGGGACAGAGCTCCTACGAGCAGTACTTC